This T cell receptor beta chain was observed in a study of T cell responses to AZD1222 COVID-19 vaccine. Using immunoSEQ multiplex PCR, the repertoire was profiled, and TCRdb retains in-frame clones only, with some absent. The table records roughly 120,000 clones, 90% of them present only once. This CDR3 comprises 13 residues. Looked up from germline, CDR1 is SGHRS and CDR2 is YFSETQ. The V end lost 0 bases, the J end lost 0 bases, and 3 bases lay between the germline ends. J is TRBJ1-1 and V is TRBV5-1; D gene unclear. This clonotype was sampled from an adult who received the MenACWY meningococcal vaccine as a control. Sequences were derived from peripheral blood, sampled 28 days after the second dose of the MenACWY control vaccine. CDR3 protein: CASSLVVNTEAFF. The CDR3 DNA reads TGCGCCAGCAGCTTGGTCGTGAACACTGAAGCTTTCTTT.